This TCR beta chain was captured in a study of blood T cell repertoires in COVID-19. Study-level background: Donors in the United States, Italy and Spain gave samples during acute or convalescent COVID-19.

Libraries were prepared by immunoSEQ multiplex PCR; TCRdb keeps only in-frame clonotypes and omits some of them. The repertoire holds approximately 210,000 clones, with more than 80% as singletons. Living in about two dozen US areas, the participants were between roughly 18 and 90 years of age. Researchers sorted participants into cohorts using their self-reported clinical history. Trimming at V came to 0 bases and at J to 8 bases, leaving 14 bases not matched to a gene. The germline CDR1 and CDR2 sequences are SGHTA and FQGNSA. The CDR3 runs 17 residues. The chain carries TRBV7-2 and TRBJ1-2, with 8 nucleotides matching TRBD1. What was sequenced was PBMCs or T cells enriched from blood (not recorded which). The sequence came from a woman in her late teens or twenties who had recovered from COVID-19. CDR3 residues: CASSLASTGVTLRGYTF. For the CDR3, the DNA is TGTGCCAGCAGCTTAGCTTCGACAGGGGTGACGTTGAGGGGCTACACCTTC.